This T cell receptor (beta chain) was sequenced for a study of blood T cells in healthy people across ages. A second roughly 6 to 12 cycle PCR used barcoded and J-beta primers. TCRdb re-called the 5' RACE reads with MiXCR, one entry per CDR3 protein. In the table there are about 1,500,000 distinct CDR3 sequences, about 40% of which are singletons. This clonotype was picked up a small number of times. This sequence was found in a woman aged 18-29 years in good health. The sequencing input was blood.

The CDR3 loop is CASSPLTELQETQYF. CDR3 sequence (DNA): TGTGCCAGCAGCCCCCTGACTGAACTCCAAGAGACCCAGTACTTC. The rearrangement uses TRBV7-9 and TRBJ2-5, with D unresolved. This CDR3 has 15 residues. V shed 5 bases and J shed 1 base, with 14 bases lying between them. Germline assignment: CDR1 SEHNR and CDR2 FQNEAQ (reference sequence).